Sequencing of this TCR beta chain was carried out in a study of blood T cell repertoires in COVID-19. Study as a whole: Collection of acute and convalescent COVID-19 samples took place in the United States, Italy and Spain. Sources were T cells, B-cell-depleted T cells, or PBMCs; the material itself was cDNA or gDNA.

CDR1 is LGHNT and CDR2 is FRNRAP in the germline V gene. After removal of 7 bases from V and 6 bases from J, the junction contained 14 bases not matched to a gene. This CDR3 has 17 residues. Seattle cases were enrolled at active infection and followed longitudinally. In the original processing: Amplified reference gene primers provided the basis for estimating nucleated cell counts. TCRdb's copy holds only in-frame clones and misses some; the assay was immunoSEQ multiplex PCR. V and J calls and clone size are as listed in that table; D and trimming were resolved from the DNA. This repertoire shows roughly 100,000 clones, 80% to 95% found once; its top ten account for around 1.9%.

The clonotype comes from a woman between 50 and 59 years old with COVID-19, enrolled during active disease. The specimen was peripheral blood. The chain links TRBV12-5 to TRBJ2-2; 10 positions agree with TRBD2. In DNA form, the CDR3 reads TGTGCTAGTGCCATCCATGCTAGCGGGGGAATTTCCGGGGAGCTGTTTTTT. Its translation is CASAIHASGGISGELFF. Variable domain in full (rest from reference TRBV12-5 and TRBJ2-2): DARVTQTPRHKVTEMGQEVTMRCQPILGHNTVFWYRQTMMQGLELLAYFRNRAPLDDSGMPKDRFSAEMPDATLATLKIQPSEPRDSAVYFCASAIHASGGISGELFFGEGSRLTVL.